These 25 T cell receptor beta chains came from one sample sequenced in a study of blood T cell repertoires in COVID-19. Sequencing used immunoSEQ multiplex PCR; TCRdb keeps in-frame clones, though not all of them. The sample yields fewer than 350,000 clones, approximately 81% seen once. The sequenced sample was peripheral blood. The receptors were gathered from a woman aged 55-70 years with active or convalescent COVID-19.

This chain uses TRBV7-2 with TRBJ1-2, with D unclear. Looked up from germline, CDR1 is SGHTA and CDR2 is FQGNSA. The CDR3 consists of 15 residues. Trimming shortened V by 5 bases and J by 6 bases, and 19 bases separated the two germline ends. DNA of the CDR3: TGTGCCAGCAGCCCGCGTGGAGGGAGAGGAAATGGCTACACCTTC. Protein product: CASSPRGGRGNGYTF.

The J gene is TRBJ2-5, the V gene TRBV2; no definite D call. There are 17 residues in the CDR3. Between the trimmed V and J ends, which lost 1 base and 1 base, there was a span of 16 bases. The V gene's germline CDR1 is SNHLY and CDR2 FYNNEI. The CDR3 spells CASSEGRPGTFQETQYF. CDR3 in DNA: TGTGCCAGCAGTGAAGGCCGCCCAGGAACATTCCAAGAGACCCAGTACTTC. Complete variable domain (other parts from reference TRBV2 and TRBJ2-5): EPEVTQTPSHQVTQMGQEVILRCVPISNHLYFYWYRQILGQKVEFLVSFYNNEISEKSEIFDDQFSVERPDGSNFTLKIRSTKLEDSAMYFCASSEGRPGTFQETQYFGPGTRLLVL.

The chain combines TRBV29-1 with TRBJ2-5; 8 nucleotides match TRBD1. The CDR3 spans 16 residues. Trimming at V came to 1 base and at J to 2 bases, leaving 9 bases not matched to a gene. The germline gives CDR1 SQVTM, CDR2 ANQGSEA. The CDR3 DNA reads as TGCAGCGTTGAAGGTGACAGGGGCCAGCCGCAAGAGACCCAGTACTTC. The encoded protein is CSVEGDRGQPQETQYF.

This chain joins TRBV2 and TRBJ2-2; 10 nucleotides match TRBD1. The CDR3 loop spans 15 amino acids. Germline V lookup: CDR1 SNHLY, CDR2 FYNNEI. Trimming at V came to 8 bases and at J to 3 bases, leaving 6 bases not matched to a gene. The CDR3 region has the DNA TGTGCCAGCGGACAGGGGGTCCCTTACACCGGGGAGCTGTTTTTT. Protein: CASGQGVPYTGELFF.

Here the CDR3 DNA reads TGCGCCACGCGGTGGGGGGCAACTAATGAAAAACTGTTTTTT. Translated: CATRWGATNEKLFF. The chain joins TRBV10-2 to TRBJ1-4; the D gene is possibly TRBD1 (5 bases). Between the trimmed V and J ends, which lost 10 bases and 0 bases, there was a span of 12 bases. The CDR3 has 14 amino acids. From germline, CDR1 is WSHSY and CDR2 SAAADI.

This clone appeared a few times. The V call is TRBV6-5, the J call TRBJ2-3, with D unresolved. The CDR3 is made up of 13 amino acids. Germline-derived CDR1 and CDR2 are MNHEY and SVGAGI. V gave up 6 bases and J gave up 6 bases, with 13 bases separating them. In DNA, the CDR3 is TGTGCCAGCAGACTAAATGGGTTGGATACGCAGTATTTT. It codes for CASRLNGLDTQYF.

With respect to this clone: The same CDR3 is also encoded by other DNA sequences in this sample. The J gene is TRBJ1-1, the V gene TRBV4-2; tentatively, D is TRBD1 (5 bases). The V end was cut by 5 bases, the J end by 8 bases, with 9 bases between. The CDR3 runs to 11 residues. The germline V gene has CDR1 LGHNA and CDR2 YNFKEQ. Written as DNA, the CDR3 is TGTGCCAGCAGCTGGGACTCAGAAGCTTTCTTT. It encodes CASSWDSEAFF.

The chain employs TRBV6-1 and TRBJ1-4; 7 nucleotides agree with TRBD1. Losses at the gene ends were 2 bases for V and 5 bases for J; bases not matched to a gene: 5. CDR1 MNHNS and CDR2 SASEGT come from the germline V gene. CDR3 length: 15 residues. The CDR3 spells CASSEQYRGNEKLFF. CDR3 DNA sequence: TGTGCCAGCAGTGAACAGTACAGGGGAAATGAAAAACTGTTTTTT.

The chain employs TRBV6-5 and TRBJ1-2; D is unclear. Trimming pared 7 bases from V and 3 bases from J, leaving 9 bases between. Looked up from germline, CDR1 is MNHEY and CDR2 is SVGAGI. The CDR3 is 12 amino acids. CDR3 DNA: TGTGCCAGCACGACCGGGTACTATGGCTACACCTTC. Translation: CASTTGYYGYTF.

V usage is TRBV5-1 and J usage is TRBJ1-3; 7 bases match TRBD1. The CDR3 is 16 residues long. The V gene end was trimmed by 4 bases and the J gene end by 0 bases; junction bases not matched to a gene: 7. Germline V gives CDR1 SGHRS, CDR2 YFSETQ. Here the CDR3 DNA reads TGCGCCAGCAGCGGAGGGACAGCCGTCTCTGGAAACACCATATATTTT. Its translation: CASSGGTAVSGNTIYF.

V is TRBV12-3 or TRBV12-4 and J is TRBJ2-7; D is undetermined. The CDR3 loop spans 12 amino acids. The V gene lost 5 bases and the J gene lost 1 base, with 6 bases spanning the gap. CDR3 in DNA: TGTGCCAGCAGTCACACGTCCTACGAGCAGTACTTC. Amino acids: CASSHTSYEQYF.

There are a few counts of this clone. V gene TRBV18 combines with J gene TRBJ1-1; D is perhaps TRBD1 (5 bases). Germline V gene data show CDR1 as KGHSH and CDR2 as LQKENI. The CDR3 extends over 13 amino acids. The V and J ends lost 2 bases and 7 bases respectively, with 11 bases between them. CDR3 loop: CASSPGAFDEAFF. Written as DNA, the CDR3 is TGTGCCAGCTCACCAGGGGCCTTCGATGAAGCTTTCTTT. Full variable domain (outside the CDR3, taken from reference TRBV18 and TRBJ1-1): NAGVMQNPRHLVRRRGQEARLRCSPMKGHSHVYWYRQLPEEGLKFMVYLQKENIIDESGMPKERFSAEFPKEGPSILRIQQVVRGDSAAYFCASSPGAFDEAFFGQGTRLTVV.

This chain uses TRBV19 with TRBJ2-3; D is possibly TRBD2 (7 bases). Trimming pared 0 bases from V and 8 bases from J, leaving 18 bases between. This CDR3 region has 16 residues. CDR1 and CDR2 from the germline V gene are LNHDA and SQIVND (reference sequence). The CDR3 sequence is CASSIDRWGGQSTQYF. The DNA of the CDR3 is TGTGCCAGTAGTATAGATCGGTGGGGGGGCCAGAGTACGCAGTATTTT.

The chain carries TRBV11-2 and TRBJ1-2; 8 nucleotides agree with TRBD1. The CDR3 is 15 amino acids. V trimming: 5 bases; J trimming: 8 bases; junction bases outside the gene matches: 13. Germline CDR1 SGHAT, CDR2 FQNNGV. The CDR3 sequence: CASSRQAGGNVGYTF. Written as DNA, the CDR3 is TGTGCCAGCAGCCGGCAGGCAGGGGGCAATGTGGGCTACACCTTC.

The chain uses TRBV18 and TRBJ1-3; D uncertain. Trimming pared 5 bases from V and 1 base from J, leaving 12 bases between. The CDR3 consists of 15 residues. The germline CDR1 and CDR2 sequences are KGHSH and LQKENI. Here the CDR3 DNA reads TGTGCCAGCTCATCGAACCTCCAGTCTGGAAACACCATATATTTT. This gives the protein CASSSNLQSGNTIYF.

V and J are TRBV4-2 and TRBJ1-2; 8 nucleotides line up with TRBD1. The CDR3 is 16 amino acids. Trimming at V came to 3 bases and at J to 4 bases, leaving 10 bases not matched to a gene. Germline CDR1 reads LGHNA; CDR2 reads YNFKEQ. Here the CDR3 DNA reads TGTGCCAGCAGCCAGTCCGGGACAGGCGGGAGCTATGGCTACACCTTC. Translation gives CASSQSGTGGSYGYTF.

V and J are TRBV5-1 and TRBJ2-3, with D maybe TRBD1 (7 bases). CDR3 size: 16 residues. V was trimmed by 4 bases and J by 0 bases, leaving 15 bases between them. Per the germline V gene, CDR1 is SGHRS and CDR2 is YFSETQ. The DNA of the CDR3 is TGCGCCAGCAGCCCCGGGACAGCGGGTAGCACAGATACGCAGTATTTT. It encodes CASSPGTAGSTDTQYF. Using reference TRBV5-1 and TRBJ2-3 for the parts outside the CDR3, the full variable domain is KAGVTQTPRYLIKTRGQQVTLSCSPISGHRSVSWYQQTPGQGLQFLFEYFSETQRNKGNFPGRFSGRQFSNSRSEMNVSTLELGDSALYLCASSPGTAGSTDTQYFGPGTRLTVL.

The chain has TRBV10-3 and TRBJ1-5, with TRBD1 as a possible D gene (6 bases). Germline loops: CDR1 ENHRY, CDR2 SYGVKD. V gave up 2 bases and J gave up 0 bases, with 8 bases separating them. CDR3 length: 15 amino acids. The DNA of the CDR3 is TGTGCCATCAGTGAGACAGGGAATAGCAATCAGCCCCAGCATTTT. It yields the protein CAISETGNSNQPQHF.

V and J are TRBV19 and TRBJ2-1; 11 bases match TRBD2. Germline V gene lookup returns CDR1 LNHDA and CDR2 SQIVND (reference sequence). The CDR3 contains 15 residues. The trim removed 3 bases at V and 6 bases at J, leaving 4 bases unmatched. CDR3 coding DNA: TGTGCCAGTAGTATCCGACTAGCGGGGCCCAATGAGCAGTTCTTC. Amino acid sequence: CASSIRLAGPNEQFF.

The gene calls are TRBV29-1 and TRBJ1-2, with TRBD1 matching over 7 bases. The length of the CDR3 is 13 residues. Per the germline V gene, CDR1 is SQVTM and CDR2 is ANQGSEA. V trimming: 6 bases; J trimming: 4 bases; junction bases outside the gene matches: 8. The CDR3 coding sequence is TGCAGCGTGCAGCAGGACAGGTTCTATGGCTACACCTTC. Amino acid sequence: CSVQQDRFYGYTF.

The rearrangement uses TRBV4-3 and TRBJ2-2; D may be TRBD1 (5 bases). The CDR3 extends over 17 amino acids. Trimming left V 0 bases short and J 2 bases short, with 13 bases between. Germline V gene sequence: CDR1 LGHNA, CDR2 YSLEER. The CDR3, as DNA: TGCGCCAGCAGCCAAGACCCCGCAGGGTCTAACACCGGGGAGCTGTTTTTT. Amino acids: CASSQDPAGSNTGELFF.

CDR3 sequence (DNA): TGTGCCAGCAGCGCGGACAGGATGGGCTACACCTTC. It translates to CASSADRMGYTF. The rearrangement links TRBV9 to TRBJ1-2; 7 nucleotides align to TRBD1. CDR3 length: 12 residues. After removal of 3 bases from V and 8 bases from J, the junction contained 4 bases not matched to a gene. The germline gives CDR1 SGDLS, CDR2 YYNGEE.

This clone was observed a handful of times. The chain recombines TRBV10-3 with TRBJ2-7; 9 nucleotides align to TRBD1. V shed 11 bases and J 1 base; nucleotides not matched to a gene: 12. There are 15 residues in the CDR3. CDR1 ENHRY and CDR2 SYGVKD come from the germline V gene. CDR3 sequence reads: CAAGRRGTGSYEQYF. In DNA form, the CDR3 reads TGTGCCGCCGGGAGGAGGGGGACAGGGTCCTACGAGCAGTACTTC.

V gene TRBV9 combines with J gene TRBJ2-7, with a tentative D call TRBD1 (6 bases). Trimming shortened V by 0 bases and J by 3 bases, and 10 bases separated the two germline ends. Germline loops: CDR1 SGDLS, CDR2 YYNGEE. The CDR3 length is 14 residues. The CDR3 loop is CASSVGDTIYEQYF. In DNA, the CDR3 is TGTGCCAGCAGCGTAGGGGACACCATCTACGAGCAGTACTTC.

The chain links TRBV10-1 to TRBJ2-1, with 9 bases matching TRBD2. J lost 5 bases, V lost 6 bases, and 5 bases had no gene match. This CDR3 spans 14 amino acids. Per germline, CDR1 WNHNN and CDR2 SYGVQD (reference sequence). The CDR3 protein is CASRPSGVHNEQFF. The CDR3 nucleotides are TGCGCCAGCAGGCCTAGCGGGGTCCACAATGAGCAGTTCTTC.